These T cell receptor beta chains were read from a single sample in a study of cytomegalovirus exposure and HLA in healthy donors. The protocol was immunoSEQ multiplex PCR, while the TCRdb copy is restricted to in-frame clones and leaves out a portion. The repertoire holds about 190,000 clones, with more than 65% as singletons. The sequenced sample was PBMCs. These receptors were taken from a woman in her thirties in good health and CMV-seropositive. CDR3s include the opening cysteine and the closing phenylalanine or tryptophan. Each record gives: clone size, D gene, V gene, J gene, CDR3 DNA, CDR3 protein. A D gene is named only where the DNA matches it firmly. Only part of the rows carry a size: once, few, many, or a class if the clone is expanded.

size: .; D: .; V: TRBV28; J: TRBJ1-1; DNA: TGTGCCAGCAGTCCTACAGGGGAAGCTTTCTTT; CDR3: CASSPTGEAFF
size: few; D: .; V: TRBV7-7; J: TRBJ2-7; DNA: TGTGCTAGCAGCTTAACTCCGGGTTCCTACGAGCAGTACTTC; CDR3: CASSLTPGSYEQYF
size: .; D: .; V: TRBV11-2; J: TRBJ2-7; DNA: TGTGCCAGCAGCTTAGGTCTCGAGCAGTACTTC; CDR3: CASSLGLEQYF
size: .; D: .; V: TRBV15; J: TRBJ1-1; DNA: TGTGCCACAGAAGGGGGGGACCCTGAAGCTTTCTTT; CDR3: CATEGGDPEAFF
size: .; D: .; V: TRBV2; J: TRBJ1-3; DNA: TGTGCCACCTTAGATCCGATGAGGAGAAACACCATATATTTT; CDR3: CATLDPMRRNTIYF
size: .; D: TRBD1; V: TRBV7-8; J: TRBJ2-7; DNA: TGTGCCAGCAGCGCACGCCCGACAGGGGTCTACGAGCAGTACTTC; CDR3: CASSARPTGVYEQYF
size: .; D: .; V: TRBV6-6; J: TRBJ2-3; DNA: TGTGCCAGCAGTTACAGGGCTAGCCAGGTCACAGATACGCAGTATTTT; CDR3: CASSYRASQVTDTQYF
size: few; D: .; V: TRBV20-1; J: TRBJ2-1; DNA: TGCAGTGCTAGTATGTCGTCTGAGCAGTTCTTC; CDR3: CSASMSSEQFF
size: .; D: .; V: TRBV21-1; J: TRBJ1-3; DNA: TGTGCCACCCTTGGAGGAGGTAGGGACAGCTCTGGAAACACCATATATTTT; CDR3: CATLGGGRDSSGNTIYF
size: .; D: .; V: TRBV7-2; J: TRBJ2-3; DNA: TGTGCCAGCAGCCCCCAGGGGTGGTTGTGGTATTTT; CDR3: CASSPQGWLWYF
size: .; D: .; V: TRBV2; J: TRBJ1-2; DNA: TGTGCCAGCACCGAAGGAGGTGGCTACACCTTC; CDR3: CASTEGGGYTF
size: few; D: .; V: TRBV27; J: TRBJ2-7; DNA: TGTGCCAGCAGTTTCTCCAGGAACTCCTACGAGCAGTACTTC; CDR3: CASSFSRNSYEQYF
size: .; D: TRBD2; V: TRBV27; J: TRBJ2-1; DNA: TGTGCCAGCAGTTTTGTCAGCGGGAGGGCCGCTGAGCAGTTCTTC; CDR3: CASSFVSGRAAEQFF
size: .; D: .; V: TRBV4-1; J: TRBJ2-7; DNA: TGCGCCAGCAGCCAAGCTACGGTCGCCTACGAGCAGTACTTC; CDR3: CASSQATVAYEQYF
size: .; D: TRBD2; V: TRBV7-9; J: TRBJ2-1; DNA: TGTGCCAGCAGCTCGGGGGGGCATTCAGAGCAGTTCTTC; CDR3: CASSSGGHSEQFF
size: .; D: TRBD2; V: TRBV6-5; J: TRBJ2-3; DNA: TGTGCCAGCAGTTATGCGGGAGTCTTGGATACGCAGTATTTT; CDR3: CASSYAGVLDTQYF